This T cell receptor beta chain was identified during a study of chemoradiotherapy in HPV16-positive cancers. Broader study findings: During treatment, candidate HPV-specific clones and E7-related motifs expanded in tumor. HPV-responsive T-cell expansion during chemoradiotherapy was linked to improved recurrence-free survival in HPV16-positive patients. The functional HPV-specific definition rests on just two HPV16-positive patients.

Regarding this clone: The antigen is not known.

Produced via immunoSEQ multiplex PCR; TCRdb's table is partial and in-frame only. The sample lists 2,000 to 3,000 clones; approximately 90% were seen once. Germline CDR1 reads SGHVS; CDR2 reads FQNEAQ. The CDR3 is 13 residues long. The V end lost 2 bases, the J end lost 5 bases, and 9 bases lay between the germline ends. The starting material was tumor tissue, obtained from a patient who underwent chemoradiotherapy. The V call is TRBV7-8, the J call TRBJ1-2; D call uncertain. The TCR sequence derives from a human donor with HPV-associated anogenital cancer. The CDR3 DNA follows: TGTGCCAGCAGCTTAATTACGGATTATGGCTACACCTTC. This gives the protein CASSLITDYGYTF.